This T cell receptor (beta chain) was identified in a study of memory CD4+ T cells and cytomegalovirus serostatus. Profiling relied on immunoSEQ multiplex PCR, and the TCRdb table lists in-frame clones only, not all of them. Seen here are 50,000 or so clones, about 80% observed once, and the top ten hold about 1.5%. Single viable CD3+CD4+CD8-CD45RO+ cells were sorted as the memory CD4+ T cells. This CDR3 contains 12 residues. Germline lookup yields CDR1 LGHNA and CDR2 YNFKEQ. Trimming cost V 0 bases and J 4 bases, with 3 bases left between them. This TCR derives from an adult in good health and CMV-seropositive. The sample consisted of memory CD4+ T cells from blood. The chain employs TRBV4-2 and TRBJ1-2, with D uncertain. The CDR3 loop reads CASSQDSYGYTF. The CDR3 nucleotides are TGTGCCAGCAGCCAAGACAGCTATGGCTACACCTTC.